The 27 T cell receptor beta chains in this list originate from one sample, sequenced in a study of T cell repertoires in cytomegalovirus infection. TCRdb re-analysed the reads in MiXCR, keeping a single row per CDR3 protein. The table lists around 190,000 distinct CDR3 sequences, under 15% of them singletons, with 27% in the top ten. The material sequenced was PBMCs. Source of these receptors: a human donor in good health (CMV status not recorded). Some clones in this sample may be carry-over from other donors' samples.

This chain connects TRBV2 to TRBJ2-5; D is ambiguous. This CDR3 region has 12 residues. Germline CDR1 SNHLY, CDR2 FYNNEI. CDR3 region: CAGGRLQETQYF. The CDR3 coding sequence is TGTGCTGGTGGCAGACTCCAAGAGACCCAGTACTTC.

This clonotype was found many times. This rearrangement joins TRBV7-2 to TRBJ2-3; 10 bases line up with TRBD1. With 4 bases clipped from V and 9 bases from J, the junction kept 7 bases outside the gene matches. The CDR3 runs 14 residues. Germline V gives CDR1 SGHTA, CDR2 FQGNSA. CDR3 DNA: TGTGCCAGCAGCTCCCGGACAGGGGGGATGACGCAGTATTTT. Translating gives CASSSRTGGMTQYF.

The sample holds a few counts of this clonotype. This chain joins TRBV10-1 and TRBJ2-7, with D unclear. Trimming left V 0 bases short and J 7 bases short, with 16 bases between. Germline lookup yields CDR1 WNHNN and CDR2 SYGVQD (reference sequence). The CDR3 covers 15 residues. CDR3 sequence (DNA): TGCGCCAGCAGTGAGTCCATGGCGATCCTAGGGGAGCAGTACTTC. Residues: CASSESMAILGEQYF.

In this sample, this clonotype turned up many times. The V and J genes are TRBV7-6 and TRBJ2-4, with D unresolved. V was shortened by 6 bases and J by 0 bases, with 21 bases between the two germline ends. The CDR3 loop spans 18 amino acids. CDR1 and CDR2 (germline): SGHVS, FNYEAQ. The CDR3 nucleotides read TGTGCCAGCAGTGCGGACGCTGGTCACAAACTAGCCAAAAACATTCAGTACTTC. It yields the protein CASSADAGHKLAKNIQYF.

The chain couples TRBV20-1 to TRBJ1-1; a weak D match, TRBD1 (5 bases). CDR1 is DFQATT, CDR2 SNEGSKA, per germline (reference sequence). Trimming took off 3 bases at V and 11 bases at J, with 22 bases between the two ends. The CDR3 is made up of 14 amino acids. The CDR3 reads CSARGEVGRPVAFF. The CDR3 region has the DNA TGCAGTGCTAGGGGGGAGGTGGGCCGGCCGGTCGCTTTCTTT.

V is TRBV11-2 and J is TRBJ1-1; D is unresolved. Trimming pared 6 bases from V and 1 base from J, leaving 12 bases between. Germline V gene lookup returns CDR1 SGHAT and CDR2 FQNNGV. There are 14 residues in the CDR3. DNA for the CDR3: TGTGCCAGCAGTCCGTCGGCACCGAACACTGAAGCTTTCTTT. Amino acid sequence: CASSPSAPNTEAFF.

The rearrangement joins TRBV6-2 or TRBV6-3 to TRBJ2-3; D is unclear. Germline assignment: CDR1 MNHEY and CDR2 SVGEGT. The CDR3 covers 14 residues. The germline V and J ends were trimmed by 6 bases and 0 bases, with 10 bases remaining between them. The CDR3 protein is CASRGEASTDTQYF. CDR3 DNA: TGTGCCAGCAGAGGAGAAGCTAGCACAGATACGCAGTATTTT.

This clonotype was seen at least ten times. The chain employs TRBV7-2 and TRBJ2-5, with 11 bases lining up with TRBD2. CDR1 is SGHTA, CDR2 FQGNSA, per germline. This CDR3 comprises 14 residues. The J segment lost 2 bases and the V segment lost 6 bases, leaving 2 bases of the junction unmatched. Here the CDR3 DNA reads TGTGCCAGCAGGATAGCGGGAGGGCAAGAGACCCAGTACTTC. Translated: CASRIAGGQETQYF.

This clonotype has at least ten counts. The chain employs TRBV6-5 and TRBJ1-1, with a possible D match to TRBD1 (6 bases). Deletions cut 6 bases from V and 7 bases from J, with 15 bases between. CDR1 is MNHEY and CDR2 is SVGAGI in the germline V gene. The CDR3 contains 13 residues. In DNA, the CDR3 is TGTGCCAGCAGCGTCGGGGGCAGGGGTGAAGCTTTCTTT. Translated, it gives CASSVGGRGEAFF.

In its sample, this clonotype was seen many times. The V and J genes are TRBV14 and TRBJ1-6, with D perhaps TRBD1 (6 bases). Germline CDR1 is SGHDN and CDR2 is FVKESK. The CDR3 covers 21 residues. Trimming pared 2 bases from V and 2 bases from J, leaving 25 bases between. Here the CDR3 DNA reads TGTGCCAGCAGCCAACGCACAGGGAGAAAGGGGAAAGCGACCTATAATTCACCCCTCCACTTT. This translates into CASSQRTGRKGKATYNSPLHF.

This clonotype was seen more than once but under ten times. The V call is TRBV5-1, the J call TRBJ2-2, with D tentatively TRBD2 (6 bases). Trimming cost V 2 bases and J 1 base, with 9 bases left between them. This CDR3 has 15 amino acids. Germline V CDR1 and CDR2: SGHRS, YFSETQ. The CDR3 reads CASSFGGMNTGELFF. CDR3 DNA: TGCGCCAGCAGCTTTGGAGGGATGAACACCGGGGAGCTGTTTTTT.

The gene calls are TRBV18 and TRBJ1-5; D gene unclear. The CDR3 extends over 13 amino acids. The V end lost 2 bases, the J end lost 6 bases, and 8 bases lay between the germline ends. Germline V gene sequence: CDR1 KGHSH, CDR2 LQKENI. CDR3 sequence (DNA): TGTGCCAGCTCACCAACCGGGGTTCAGCCCCAGCATTTT. The encoded protein is CASSPTGVQPQHF.

At least ten counts were recorded for this clonotype. CDR3 in DNA: TGTGCCAGCAGCTCTCACCCGACAGGTCGGAATGGTGAAGCTTTCTTT. Translation: CASSSHPTGRNGEAFF. The chain has TRBV7-6 and TRBJ1-1; possible D gene TRBD1, 6 bases. The CDR3 runs to 16 residues. Germline V lookup: CDR1 SGHVS, CDR2 FNYEAQ. V shed 4 bases and J shed 7 bases, with 22 bases lying between them.

J is TRBJ2-3 and V is TRBV7-2, with D perhaps matching TRBD1 (6 bases). The CDR3 length is 14 residues. Germline lookup yields CDR1 SGHTA and CDR2 FQGNSA. Trimming cost V 5 bases and J 2 bases, with 11 bases left between them. The CDR3 bases are TGTGCCAGCAGCGGTTGGGGGCCCACAGATACGCAGTATTTT. This translates into CASSGWGPTDTQYF.

There are many counts of this clonotype. The chain employs TRBV7-6 and TRBJ2-3; D gene ambiguous. The CDR3 extends over 14 amino acids. CDR1 is SGHVS and CDR2 is FNYEAQ in the germline V gene. V was clipped by 5 bases and J by 1 base, with 10 bases between them. The CDR3 DNA sequence: TGTGCCAGCAGCCATAGACTGCGCACAGATACGCAGTATTTT. It is translated as CASSHRLRTDTQYF.

The J gene is TRBJ2-5, the V gene TRBV20-1; TRBD2 matches 7 bases. The CDR3 extends over 11 amino acids. Germline CDR1 and CDR2: DFQATT and SNEGSKA (reference sequence). V trimming: 3 bases; J trimming: 9 bases; junction bases outside the gene matches: 4. CDR3 DNA sequence: TGCAGTGCTAGGGGAGGGGAGTCCCAGTACTTC. It codes for CSARGGESQYF.

This clonotype was counted a few times. This chain joins TRBV5-4 and TRBJ1-6, with TRBD1 matching 7 bases. Trimming cost V 6 bases and J 3 bases; bases outside gene matches: 6. The germline V gene has CDR1 SGHNT and CDR2 YYREEE (reference sequence). CDR3 length: 15 amino acids. CDR3 protein: CASTPGTDYNSPLHF. Written as DNA, the CDR3 is TGTGCCAGCACCCCGGGGACAGACTATAATTCACCCCTCCACTTT.

This clonotype has a handful of counts. The genes are TRBV25-1 and TRBJ2-1; a possible D gene is TRBD2 (5 bases). The CDR3 is made up of 11 amino acids. V lost 8 bases, J lost 8 bases, and 10 bases lay in between. CDR1 and CDR2 (germline): MGHDK, SYGVNS. Written as DNA, the CDR3 is TGTGCCAGCCGGAGGTTCGATGAGCAGTTCTTC. Translation gives CASRRFDEQFF.

This clonotype was observed many times. The chain couples TRBV7-2 to TRBJ2-2; 9 bases agree with TRBD1. The trim removed 4 bases at V and 7 bases at J, leaving 4 bases unmatched. Germline V gene lookup returns CDR1 SGHTA and CDR2 FQGNSA. The length of the CDR3 is 14 residues. CDR3 sequence: CASSSTGGGGELFF. The CDR3 region has the DNA TGTGCCAGCAGCTCGACAGGGGGTGGCGGGGAGCTGTTTTTT.

A few counts support this clonotype. The gene calls are TRBV19 and TRBJ2-1, with D possibly being TRBD2 (6 bases). Germline loops: CDR1 LNHDA, CDR2 SQIVND (reference sequence). The CDR3 is made up of 16 amino acids. The V end was cut by 2 bases, the J end by 9 bases, with 20 bases between. CDR3 sequence reads: CASSITRVLAMAEQFF. The DNA for the CDR3 is TGTGCCAGTAGTATAACTCGCGTACTAGCTATGGCTGAGCAGTTCTTC. The full variable domain, with the rest looked up from reference TRBV19 and TRBJ2-1, is DGGITQSPKYLFRKEGQNVTLSCEQNLNHDAMYWYRQDPGQGLRLIYYSQIVNDFQKGDIAEGYSVSREKKESFPLTVTSAQKNPTAFYLCASSITRVLAMAEQFFGPGTRLTVL.

This clonotype was observed at least ten times. The V gene is TRBV6-1, the J gene TRBJ2-4, with 7 bases lining up with TRBD1. This CDR3 is 15 amino acids long. Looked up from germline, CDR1 is MNHNS and CDR2 is SASEGT. V was clipped by 10 bases and J by 0 bases; unmatched bases: 9. The DNA of the CDR3 is TGTGCCACCGGGGACAGTCAACTAGCCAAAAACATTCAGTACTTC. This codes for CATGDSQLAKNIQYF.

This clonotype was seen a single time. The chain has TRBV29-1 and TRBJ1-2, with 9 positions matching TRBD1. V lost 1 base, J lost 7 bases, and 7 bases stayed unmatched. The CDR3 runs 14 residues. Germline-derived CDR1 and CDR2 are SQVTM and ANQGSEA. The CDR3: CSVEVGTGKFGYTF. The DNA of the CDR3 is TGCAGCGTTGAAGTTGGGACAGGGAAGTTTGGCTACACCTTC.

This clonotype was seen a handful of times. The rearrangement links TRBV11-1 to TRBJ2-5; 7 nucleotides line up with TRBD1. This CDR3 region has 15 residues. Per the germline V gene, CDR1 is SGHAT and CDR2 is FQDESV (reference sequence). Trimming removed 1 base from V and 5 bases from J; junction bases left unmatched: 7. Here the CDR3 reads CASSLVIDRAETQYF. The CDR3 bases are TGTGCCAGCAGCTTAGTCATTGACAGGGCGGAGACCCAGTACTTC.

This clonotype showed up many times. The J gene is TRBJ2-1, the V gene TRBV11-3; D is perhaps TRBD1 (6 bases). Germline values: CDR1 SGHNT, CDR2 YENEEA. The CDR3 has 16 amino acids. The ends were cut back, 1 base at V and 2 bases at J, with 12 bases in the middle. The chain's CDR3 is CASSLGVGGPYNEQFF. The CDR3 DNA follows: TGTGCCAGCAGCTTAGGAGTAGGGGGACCCTACAATGAGCAGTTCTTC.

The sample holds many counts of this clonotype. This chain uses TRBV11-3 with TRBJ2-1; no clear D gene. The CDR3 runs to 12 residues. CDR1 and CDR2 from the germline V gene are SGHNT and YENEEA. Trimming cost V 1 base and J 7 bases, with 5 bases left between them. CDR3 region: CASSLVPNEQFF. Written as DNA, the CDR3 is TGTGCCAGCAGCTTAGTCCCAAATGAGCAGTTCTTC.

Ten or more counts support this clonotype. The gene calls are TRBV20-1 and TRBJ2-1; 15 positions agree with TRBD2. This CDR3 comprises 15 residues. J was trimmed by 7 bases and V by 6 bases; bases with no gene match: 7. In germline, CDR1 is DFQATT, CDR2 SNEGSKA (reference sequence). In DNA form, the CDR3 reads TGCAGTGCCCAGGGACTAGCGGGAGGAGGTAATGAGCAGTTCTTC. Amino acid sequence: CSAQGLAGGGNEQFF.

This clonotype was observed a few times. This sequence joins TRBV23-1 and TRBJ2-5, with D uncertain. TRBV23-1 is an ORF, and what it does is uncertain. V shed 0 bases and J shed 1 base, with 3 bases lying between them. The CDR3 covers 13 residues. The CDR3 loop reads CASSQSLQETQYF. CDR3 DNA sequence: TGCGCCAGCAGTCAATCACTCCAAGAGACCCAGTACTTC.